This T cell receptor (beta chain) was recovered during a study of T cell responses to AZD1222 COVID-19 vaccine (dated by TCRdb to the early 2020s). For the wider study: AZD1222 recipients whose second dose came at about 4 weeks and those whose second dose came at about 12 weeks were combined into one group, since spike-specific TCR depth and breadth did not differ between the two schedules. A total of roughly 240 trial participants underwent TCR sequencing, of whom some 210 received two doses of AZD1222 and some 26 received two doses of the MenACWY control vaccine. Trial participants were enrolled by age into 18-55, 56-69 and 70-plus year subgroups, with 148, 28 and 57 TCR-sequenced participants respectively. Broader findings and caveats from the paper: The 56-69-year group was small, and its depth increase did not reach significance, likely because of low power. Epitopes outside the regions mutated in the B.1.351 and B.1.1.7 variants were reportedly recognized by nearly half of the unique spike-specific TCRs. Conclusions about previously exposed vaccinees were limited because only six AZD1222 recipients were SARS-CoV-2 seropositive at baseline. Participants were mostly white British, with more females than males. The authors suggested clonal diversity may have been underestimated. Because no day 14 peak-response samples were available, repertoires were characterized only after the peak T cell response. CD4 TCRs associated with the vaccine covered the entire spike protein, and the dominant responses were in regions 160-218 and 743-854. A significant rise in spike-specific TCR breadth and depth was observed after two AZD1222 doses relative to day 0 and relative to MenACWY recipients.

The CDR3 regions of human TCRbeta chains were analyzed by immunosequencing. The paper's processing steps were these. Repertoire TCRs were matched against a reference library of SARS-CoV-2-specific TCRs generated with the MIRA antigen-specificity platform. Breadth meant the fraction of unique TCRs that were SARS-CoV-2-associated, whereas depth meant the fraction of total T cells that were SARS-CoV-2-associated. Using the MIRA data, each spike-specific TCR was mapped to the spike region that the TCR reacts to and placed in a CD4 or CD8 class. Log10-transformed breadth and depth values were compared by one-way ANOVA with Sidak's multiple comparisons tests. Here the immuneACCESS table is served through TCRdb, limited to in-frame sequences with V and J called. Missing clones are a known gap in these copies; in checked studies unresolved V genes cover under half, and the rest lacks a known reason. V and J calls plus clone size are reproduced from that table; the DNA served to infer D and trimming. The sample table lists 130,000 to 150,000 clones, about nine tenths of them with a count of one. Approximately 15% of the sample goes to the ten largest clones.

The time point label for this specimen denotes: baseline before first vaccination. Samples from vaccinated people were obtained from the UK trials COV001 and COV002, which included a single-blind randomized controlled phase 2/3 trial of AZD1222 (ChAdOx1 nCoV-19) in healthy adults. Trial participant PBMC samples were collected at day 0 and day 28 after the second dose for TCRbeta chain sequencing. The CDR3 covers 14 residues, taking in both the cysteine and the phenylalanine. This entry keeps only the CDR3 DNA: 42 bases, framed from base 1. CDR1 and CDR2 are read off the germline V gene as MDHEN and SYDVKM. V is clipped by 5 bases and J by 2 bases, and the sequence between their germline boundaries is 11 bases long. In regard to this clone: The antigen it binds to is not known. One base away there is no much larger clone; base qualities are not given.

In this chain, TRBV28 is recombined with TRBJ2-3; perhaps TRBD1 is the D gene, with 6 bases matching. The sample was peripheral blood, taken on day 0 of AZD1222 vaccination. The receptor was isolated from an adult in good health. The encoded CDR3 is CASSPTGYTDTQYF. The DNA sequence reads TGTGCCAGCAGTCCGACAGGCTACACAGATACGCAGTATTTT.